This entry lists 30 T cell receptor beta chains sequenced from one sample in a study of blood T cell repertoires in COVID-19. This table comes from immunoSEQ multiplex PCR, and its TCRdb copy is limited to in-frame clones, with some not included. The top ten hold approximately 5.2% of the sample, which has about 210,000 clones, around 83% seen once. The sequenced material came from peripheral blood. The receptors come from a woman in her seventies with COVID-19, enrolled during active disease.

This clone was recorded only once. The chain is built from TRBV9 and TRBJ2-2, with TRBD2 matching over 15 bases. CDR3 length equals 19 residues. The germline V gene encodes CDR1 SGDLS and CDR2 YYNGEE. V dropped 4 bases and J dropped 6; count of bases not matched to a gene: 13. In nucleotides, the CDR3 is TGTGCCAGCAGCCCCCCCCAGGGACTAGCGGGAGGTTCGGCCGGGGAGCTGTTTTTT. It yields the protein CASSPPQGLAGGSAGELFF.

CDR3 region: CASSQLKALEQFF. The CDR3 nucleotides read TGCGCCAGCAGCCAATTGAAAGCCCTAGAGCAGTTCTTC. The V gene is TRBV4-3, the J gene TRBJ2-1, with D unresolved. Germline loops: CDR1 LGHNA, CDR2 YSLEER. V was trimmed by 2 bases and J by 10 bases, leaving 12 bases between them. The CDR3 length is 13 residues.

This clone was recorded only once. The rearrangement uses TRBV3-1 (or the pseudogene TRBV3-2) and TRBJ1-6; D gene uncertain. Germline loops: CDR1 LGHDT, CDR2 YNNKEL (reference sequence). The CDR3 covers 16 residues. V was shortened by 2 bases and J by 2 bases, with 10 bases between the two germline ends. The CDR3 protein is CASSQLGTPYNSPLHF. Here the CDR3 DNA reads TGTGCCAGCAGCCAACTAGGAACCCCCTATAATTCACCCCTCCACTTT.

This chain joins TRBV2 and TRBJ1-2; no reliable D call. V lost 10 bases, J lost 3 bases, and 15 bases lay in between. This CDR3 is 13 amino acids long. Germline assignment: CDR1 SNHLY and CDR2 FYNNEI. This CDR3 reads CATQEVSDYGYTF. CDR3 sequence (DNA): TGTGCCACCCAGGAGGTCTCTGACTATGGCTACACCTTC.

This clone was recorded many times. CDR3: CASSKRESGTDTQYF. The DNA for the CDR3 is TGTGCCAGCAGTAAGCGGGAGTCGGGCACAGATACGCAGTATTTT. J is TRBJ2-3 and V is TRBV28; 8 positions match TRBD2. This CDR3 spans 15 amino acids. In germline, CDR1 is MDHEN, CDR2 SYDVKM. V lost 5 bases to trimming and J lost 1 base; unmatched junction nucleotides: 5. Filled out from reference TRBV28 and TRBJ2-3, the complete variable domain reads DVKVTQSSRYLVKRTGEKVFLECVQDMDHENMFWYRQDPGLGLRLIYFSYDVKMKEKGDIPEGYSVSREKKERFSLILESASTNQTSMYLCASSKRESGTDTQYFGPGTRLTVL.

CDR3 in amino acids: CASSQGRVLETQYF. The CDR3 bases are TGTGCCAGCAGCCAAGGCAGGGTATTGGAGACCCAGTACTTC. The chain carries TRBV3-1 (or the pseudogene TRBV3-2) and TRBJ2-5, with a possible D match to TRBD1 (5 bases). Trimming removed 1 base at V and 5 bases at J, with 11 bases between. The CDR3 runs to 14 residues. The germline V gene has CDR1 LGHDT and CDR2 YNNKEL (reference sequence).

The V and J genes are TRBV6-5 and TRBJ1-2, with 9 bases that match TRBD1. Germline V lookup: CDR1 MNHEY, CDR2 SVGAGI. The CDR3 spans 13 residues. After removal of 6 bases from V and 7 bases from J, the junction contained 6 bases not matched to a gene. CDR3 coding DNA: TGTGCCAGCAGATCCGGGACAGGGTTTGGCTACACCTTC. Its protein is CASRSGTGFGYTF.

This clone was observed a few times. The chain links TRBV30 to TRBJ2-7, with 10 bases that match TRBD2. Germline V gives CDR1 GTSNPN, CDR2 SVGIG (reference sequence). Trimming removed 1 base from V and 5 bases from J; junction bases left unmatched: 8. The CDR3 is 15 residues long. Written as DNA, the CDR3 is TGTGCCTGGAGTGAAAACCTAGCGGGAGCCCACGAGCAGTACTTC. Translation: CAWSENLAGAHEQYF.

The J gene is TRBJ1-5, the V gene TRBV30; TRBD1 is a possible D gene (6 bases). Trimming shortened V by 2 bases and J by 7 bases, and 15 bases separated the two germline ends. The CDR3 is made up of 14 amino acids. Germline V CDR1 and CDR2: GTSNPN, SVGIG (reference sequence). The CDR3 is CAWSKGGGRQPQHF. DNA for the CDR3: TGTGCCTGGAGTAAAGGGGGGGGTAGGCAGCCCCAGCATTTT.

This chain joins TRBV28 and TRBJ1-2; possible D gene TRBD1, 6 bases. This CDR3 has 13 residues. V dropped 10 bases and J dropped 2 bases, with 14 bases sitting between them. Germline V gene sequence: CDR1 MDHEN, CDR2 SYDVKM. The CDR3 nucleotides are TGTGCCACCTTCGACAGGAGAAACTATGGCTACACCTTC. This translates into CATFDRRNYGYTF.

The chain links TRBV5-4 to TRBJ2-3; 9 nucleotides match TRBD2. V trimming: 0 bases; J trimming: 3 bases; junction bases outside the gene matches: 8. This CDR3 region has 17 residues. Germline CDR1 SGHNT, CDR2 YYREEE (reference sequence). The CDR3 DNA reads TGTGCCAGCAGCTTGGGACTAGCGGCCGGCGGGACAGATACGCAGTATTTT. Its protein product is CASSLGLAAGGTDTQYF.

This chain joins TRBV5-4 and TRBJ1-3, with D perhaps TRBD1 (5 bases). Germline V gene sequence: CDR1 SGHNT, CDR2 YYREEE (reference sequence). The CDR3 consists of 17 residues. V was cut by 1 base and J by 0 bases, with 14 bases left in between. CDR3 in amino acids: CASSLPTPGGSGNTIYF. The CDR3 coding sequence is TGTGCCAGCAGCTTGCCTACCCCGGGGGGCTCTGGAAACACCATATATTTT.

DNA for the CDR3: TGTGCCAGCAGCTTAGAGGCAGGGTATAGCAATCAGCCCCAGCATTTT. This translates into CASSLEAGYSNQPQHF. The rearrangement joins TRBV7-8 to TRBJ1-5; tentative D call: TRBD1 (5 bases). Per the germline V gene, CDR1 is SGHVS and CDR2 is FQNEAQ. V lost 1 base, J lost 0 bases, and 10 bases lay in between. The length of the CDR3 is 16 residues.

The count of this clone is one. The CDR3 reads CASSLEGARAGELFF. DNA of the CDR3: TGTGCCAGCAGCTTAGAGGGGGCTAGGGCCGGGGAGCTGTTTTTT. V and J are TRBV7-2 and TRBJ2-2; 7 bases align to TRBD1. With V trimmed by 1 base and J by 6 bases, 5 bases remained unmatched. The CDR3 totals 15 residues. Germline CDR1 SGHTA, CDR2 FQGNSA.

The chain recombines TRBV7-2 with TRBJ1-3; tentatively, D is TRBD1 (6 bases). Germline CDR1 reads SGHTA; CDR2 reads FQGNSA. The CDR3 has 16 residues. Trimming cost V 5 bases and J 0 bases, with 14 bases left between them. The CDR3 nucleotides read TGTGCCAGCAGCCTCGGACAGCCTTTCTCTGGAAACACCATATATTTT. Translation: CASSLGQPFSGNTIYF.

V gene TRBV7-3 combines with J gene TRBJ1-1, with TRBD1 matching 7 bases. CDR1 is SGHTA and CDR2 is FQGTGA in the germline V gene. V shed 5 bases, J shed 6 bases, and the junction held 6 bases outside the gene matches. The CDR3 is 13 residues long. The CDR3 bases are TGTGCCAGCAGCCAACTGGACAGGTCTGAAGCTTTCTTT. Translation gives CASSQLDRSEAFF.

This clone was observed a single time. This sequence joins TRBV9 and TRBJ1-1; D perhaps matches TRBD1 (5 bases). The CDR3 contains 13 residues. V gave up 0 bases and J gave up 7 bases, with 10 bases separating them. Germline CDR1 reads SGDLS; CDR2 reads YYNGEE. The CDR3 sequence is CASSVGQGGEAFF. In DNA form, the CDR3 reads TGTGCCAGCAGCGTAGGCCAGGGCGGTGAAGCTTTCTTT.

The CDR3 DNA sequence: TGTGCCAGCAGTCGCCAGACAGGGCAGGGCAATCAGCCCCAGCATTTT. Its translation is CASSRQTGQGNQPQHF. The rearrangement links TRBV28 to TRBJ1-5; 7 bases line up with TRBD1. The germline V gene encodes CDR1 MDHEN and CDR2 SYDVKM. V shed 5 bases and J 2 bases; nucleotides not matched to a gene: 9. This CDR3 is built from 16 residues. Full variable domain (rest looked up from reference TRBV28 and TRBJ1-5): DVKVTQSSRYLVKRTGEKVFLECVQDMDHENMFWYRQDPGLGLRLIYFSYDVKMKEKGDIPEGYSVSREKKERFSLILESASTNQTSMYLCASSRQTGQGNQPQHFGDGTRLSIL.

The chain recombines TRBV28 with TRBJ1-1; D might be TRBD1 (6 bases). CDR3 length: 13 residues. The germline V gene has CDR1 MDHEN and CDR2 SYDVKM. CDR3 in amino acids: CGALGQMNTEAFF. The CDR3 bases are TGTGGGGCCCTTGGACAGATGAACACTGAAGCTTTCTTT.

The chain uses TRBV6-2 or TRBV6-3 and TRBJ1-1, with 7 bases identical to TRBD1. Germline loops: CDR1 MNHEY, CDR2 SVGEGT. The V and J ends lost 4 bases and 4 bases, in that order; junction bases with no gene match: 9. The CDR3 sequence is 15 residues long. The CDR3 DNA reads TGTGCCAGCAGTTGGAGACAGGGTATGGGCACTGAAGCTTTCTTT. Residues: CASSWRQGMGTEAFF.

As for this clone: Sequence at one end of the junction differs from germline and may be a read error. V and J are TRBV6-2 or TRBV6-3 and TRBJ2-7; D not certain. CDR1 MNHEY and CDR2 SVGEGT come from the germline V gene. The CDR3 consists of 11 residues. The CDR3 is CASSSLYGQYF. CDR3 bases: TGTGCCAGCAGTTCCCTCTACGGGCAGTACTTC.

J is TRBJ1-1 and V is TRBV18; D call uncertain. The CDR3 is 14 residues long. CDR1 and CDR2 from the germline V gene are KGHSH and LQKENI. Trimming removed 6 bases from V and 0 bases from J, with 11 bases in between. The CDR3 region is CASSVAGMNTEAFF. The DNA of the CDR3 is TGTGCCAGCTCGGTCGCGGGGATGAACACTGAAGCTTTCTTT.

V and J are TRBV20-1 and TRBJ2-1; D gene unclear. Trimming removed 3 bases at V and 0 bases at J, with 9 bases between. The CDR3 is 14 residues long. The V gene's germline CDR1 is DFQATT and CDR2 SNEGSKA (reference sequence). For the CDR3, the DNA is TGCAGTGCTAGTTACGAGAGCTCCTACAATGAGCAGTTCTTC. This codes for CSASYESSYNEQFF.

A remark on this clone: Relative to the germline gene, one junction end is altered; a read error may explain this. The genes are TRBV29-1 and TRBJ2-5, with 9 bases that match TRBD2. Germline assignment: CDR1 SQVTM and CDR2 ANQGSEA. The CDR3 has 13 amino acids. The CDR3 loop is CSVLTSGEETQYF. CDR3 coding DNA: TGCAGCGTTTTGACTAGCGGAGAAGAAACCCAGTACTTC. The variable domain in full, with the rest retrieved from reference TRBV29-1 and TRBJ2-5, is SAVISQKPSRDICQRGTSLTIQCQVDSQVTMMFWYRQQPGQSLTLIATANQGSEATYESGFVIDKFPISRPNLTFSTLTVSNMSPEDSSIYLCSVLTSGEETQYFGPGTRLLVL.

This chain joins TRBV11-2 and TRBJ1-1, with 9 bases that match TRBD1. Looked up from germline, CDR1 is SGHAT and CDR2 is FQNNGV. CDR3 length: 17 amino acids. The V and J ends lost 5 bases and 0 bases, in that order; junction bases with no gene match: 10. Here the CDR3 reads CASSTLGQGSLNTEAFF. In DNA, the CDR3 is TGTGCCAGCAGCACTTTGGGACAGGGAAGTTTGAACACTGAAGCTTTCTTT. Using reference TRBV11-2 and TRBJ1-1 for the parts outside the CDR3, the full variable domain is EAGVAQSPRYKIIEKRQSVAFWCNPISGHATLYWYQQILGQGPKLLIQFQNNGVVDDSQLPKDRFSAERLKGVDSTLKIQPAKLEDSAVYLCASSTLGQGSLNTEAFFGQGTRLTVV.

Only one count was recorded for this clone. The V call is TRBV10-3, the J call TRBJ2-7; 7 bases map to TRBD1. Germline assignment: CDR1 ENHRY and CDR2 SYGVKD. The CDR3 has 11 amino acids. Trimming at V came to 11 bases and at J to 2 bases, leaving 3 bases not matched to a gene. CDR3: CAVGQTYEQYF. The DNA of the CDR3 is TGTGCCGTGGGACAGACCTACGAGCAGTACTTC.

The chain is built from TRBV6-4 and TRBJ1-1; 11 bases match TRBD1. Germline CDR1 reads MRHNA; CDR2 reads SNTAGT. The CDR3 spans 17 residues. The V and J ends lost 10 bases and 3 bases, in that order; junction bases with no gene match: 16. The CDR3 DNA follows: TGTGCCACGATTAGATGGACAGGGGGCAAGTTTTACACTGAAGCTTTCTTT. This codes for CATIRWTGGKFYTEAFF.

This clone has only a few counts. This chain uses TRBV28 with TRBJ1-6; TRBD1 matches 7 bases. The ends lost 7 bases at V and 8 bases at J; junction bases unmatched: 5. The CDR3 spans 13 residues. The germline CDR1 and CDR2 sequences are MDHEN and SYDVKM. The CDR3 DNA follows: TGTGCCAGCAATAGGGGGCTATATTCACCCCTCCACTTT. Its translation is CASNRGLYSPLHF.

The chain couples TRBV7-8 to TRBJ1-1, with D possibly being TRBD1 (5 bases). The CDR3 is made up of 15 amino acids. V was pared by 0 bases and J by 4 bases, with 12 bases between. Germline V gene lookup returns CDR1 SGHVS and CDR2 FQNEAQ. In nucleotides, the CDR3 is TGTGCCAGCAGCTTAGCTCGGCAGGGAGGCACTGAAGCTTTCTTT. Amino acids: CASSLARQGGTEAFF.

Written as DNA, the CDR3 is TGTGCCAGCGGCGAACCCGCAGGCTACTATGGCTACACCTTC. This encodes CASGEPAGYYGYTF. The rearrangement joins TRBV5-6 to TRBJ1-2; D gene uncertain. The CDR3 is 14 amino acids. V was cut by 7 bases and J by 3 bases, with 16 bases left in between. Germline V gene sequence: CDR1 SGHDT, CDR2 YYEEEE.